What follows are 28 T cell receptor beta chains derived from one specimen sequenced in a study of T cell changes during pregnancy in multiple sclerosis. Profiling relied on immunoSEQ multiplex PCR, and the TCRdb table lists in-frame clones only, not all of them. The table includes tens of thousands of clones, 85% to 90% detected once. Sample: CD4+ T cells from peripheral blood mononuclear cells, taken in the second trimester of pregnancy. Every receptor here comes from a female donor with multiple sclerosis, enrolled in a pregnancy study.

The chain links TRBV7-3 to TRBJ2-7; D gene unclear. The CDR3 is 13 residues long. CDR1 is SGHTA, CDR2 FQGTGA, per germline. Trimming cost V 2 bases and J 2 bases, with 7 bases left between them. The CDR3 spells CASSLGRTYEQYF. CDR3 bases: TGTGCCAGCAGCTTAGGCAGAACCTACGAGCAGTACTTC.

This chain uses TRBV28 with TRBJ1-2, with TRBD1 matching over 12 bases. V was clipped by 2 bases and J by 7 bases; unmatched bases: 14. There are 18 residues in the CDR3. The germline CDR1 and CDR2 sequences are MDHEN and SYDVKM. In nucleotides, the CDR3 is TGTGCCAGCAGTTTAAGGGCCGTGGGGACAGGGGGCGTTGGTGGCTACACCTTC. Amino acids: CASSLRAVGTGGVGGYTF.

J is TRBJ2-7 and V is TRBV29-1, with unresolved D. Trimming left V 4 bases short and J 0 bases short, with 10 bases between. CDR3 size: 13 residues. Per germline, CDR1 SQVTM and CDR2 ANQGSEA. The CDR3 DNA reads TGCAGCGTTGGTCCGGGTAGCTCCTACGAGCAGTACTTC. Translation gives CSVGPGSSYEQYF.

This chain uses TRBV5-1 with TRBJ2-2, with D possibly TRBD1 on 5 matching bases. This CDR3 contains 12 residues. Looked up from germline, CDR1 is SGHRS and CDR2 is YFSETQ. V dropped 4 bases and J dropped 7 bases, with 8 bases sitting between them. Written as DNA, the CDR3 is TGCGCCAGCAGCCTAGGACACGGGGAGCTGTTTTTT. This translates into CASSLGHGELFF.

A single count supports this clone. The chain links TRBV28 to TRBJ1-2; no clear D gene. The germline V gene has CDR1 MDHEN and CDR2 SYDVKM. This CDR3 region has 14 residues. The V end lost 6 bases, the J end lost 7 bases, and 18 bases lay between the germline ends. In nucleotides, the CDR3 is TGTGCCAGCAGCCCAGCAAGCCAGGTCATTGGCTACACCTTC. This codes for CASSPASQVIGYTF.

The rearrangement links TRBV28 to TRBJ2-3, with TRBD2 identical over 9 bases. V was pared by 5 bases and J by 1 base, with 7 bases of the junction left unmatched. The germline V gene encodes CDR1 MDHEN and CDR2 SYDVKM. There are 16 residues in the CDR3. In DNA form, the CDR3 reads TGTGCCAGCAGTATGCGTAGCGGGAGTGGCACAGATACGCAGTATTTT. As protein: CASSMRSGSGTDTQYF.

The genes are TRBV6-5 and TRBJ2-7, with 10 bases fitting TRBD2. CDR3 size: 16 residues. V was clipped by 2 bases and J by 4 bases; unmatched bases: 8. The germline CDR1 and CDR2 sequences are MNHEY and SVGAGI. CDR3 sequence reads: CASSYNLAGGVYEQYF. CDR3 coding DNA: TGTGCCAGCAGTTACAACTTAGCGGGAGGAGTGTACGAGCAGTACTTC.

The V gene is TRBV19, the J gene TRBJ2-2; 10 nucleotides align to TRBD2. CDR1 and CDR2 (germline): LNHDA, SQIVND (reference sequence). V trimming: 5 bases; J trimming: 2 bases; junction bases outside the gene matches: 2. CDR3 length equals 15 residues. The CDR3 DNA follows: TGTGCCAGTAGTCTAGCGGGAGTAAACACCGGGGAGCTGTTTTTT. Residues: CASSLAGVNTGELFF.

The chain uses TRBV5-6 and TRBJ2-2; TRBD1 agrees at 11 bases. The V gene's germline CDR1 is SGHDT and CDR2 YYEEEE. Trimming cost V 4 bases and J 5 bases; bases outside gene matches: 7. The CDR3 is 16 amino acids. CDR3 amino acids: CASSRPGQGVTGELFF. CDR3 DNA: TGTGCCAGCAGCCGACCGGGACAGGGGGTAACCGGGGAGCTGTTTTTT.

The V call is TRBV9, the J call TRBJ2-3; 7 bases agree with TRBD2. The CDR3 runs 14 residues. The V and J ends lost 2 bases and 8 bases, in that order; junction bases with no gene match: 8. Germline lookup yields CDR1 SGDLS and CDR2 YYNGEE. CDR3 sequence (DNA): TGTGCCAGCAGCGTCCTGAGCGGGGAAGGTACGCAGTATTTT. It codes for CASSVLSGEGTQYF.

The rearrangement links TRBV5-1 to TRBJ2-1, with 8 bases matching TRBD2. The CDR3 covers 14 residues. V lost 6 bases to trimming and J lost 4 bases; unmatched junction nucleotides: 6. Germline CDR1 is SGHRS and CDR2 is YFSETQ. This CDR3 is CASTLAGSYNEQFF. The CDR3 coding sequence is TGCGCCAGCACCCTAGCGGGCTCTTACAATGAGCAGTTCTTC.

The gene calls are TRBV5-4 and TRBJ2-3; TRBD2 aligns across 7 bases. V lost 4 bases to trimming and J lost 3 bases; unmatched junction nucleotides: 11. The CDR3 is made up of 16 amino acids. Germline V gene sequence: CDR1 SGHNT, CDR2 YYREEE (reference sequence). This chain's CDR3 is CASSVPGLYSTDTQYF. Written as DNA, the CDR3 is TGTGCCAGCAGCGTACCGGGACTATATTCAACAGATACGCAGTATTTT. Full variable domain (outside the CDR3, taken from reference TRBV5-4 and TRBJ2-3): ETGVTQSPTHLIKTRGQQVTLRCSSQSGHNTVSWYQQALGQGPQFIFQYYREEENGRGNFPPRFSGLQFPNYSSELNVNALELDDSALYLCASSVPGLYSTDTQYFGPGTRLTVL.

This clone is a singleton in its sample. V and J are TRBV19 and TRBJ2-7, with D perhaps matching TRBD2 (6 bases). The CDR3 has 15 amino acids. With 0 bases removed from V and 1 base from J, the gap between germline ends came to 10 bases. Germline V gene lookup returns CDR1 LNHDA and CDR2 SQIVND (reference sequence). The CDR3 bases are TGTGCCAGTAGTATAGATTTAGGGACTTCCTACGAGCAGTACTTC. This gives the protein CASSIDLGTSYEQYF. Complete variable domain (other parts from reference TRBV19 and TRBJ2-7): DGGITQSPKYLFRKEGQNVTLSCEQNLNHDAMYWYRQDPGQGLRLIYYSQIVNDFQKGDIAEGYSVSREKKESFPLTVTSAQKNPTAFYLCASSIDLGTSYEQYFGPGTRLTVT.

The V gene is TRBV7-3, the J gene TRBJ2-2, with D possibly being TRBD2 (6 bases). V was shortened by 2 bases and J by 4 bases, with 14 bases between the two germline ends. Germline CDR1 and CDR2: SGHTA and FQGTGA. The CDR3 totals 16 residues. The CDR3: CASSLLRGVTTGELFF. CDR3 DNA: TGTGCCAGCAGCTTATTACGCGGGGTCACCACCGGGGAGCTGTTTTTT. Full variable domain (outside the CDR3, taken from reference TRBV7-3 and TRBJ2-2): GAGVSQTPSNKVTEKGKYVELRCDPISGHTALYWYRQSLGQGPEFLIYFQGTGAADDSGLPNDRFFAVRPEGSVSTLKIQRTERGDSAVYLCASSLLRGVTTGELFFGEGSRLTVL.

The CDR3: CASGRDRVAGANVLTF. CDR3 bases: TGTGCCAGCGGCAGAGACAGGGTGGCAGGGGCCAACGTCCTGACTTTC. The chain employs TRBV2 and TRBJ2-6; TRBD1 aligns across 7 bases. Germline V CDR1 and CDR2: SNHLY, FYNNEI. There are 16 residues in the CDR3. V was pared by 8 bases and J by 4 bases, with 11 bases of the junction left unmatched.

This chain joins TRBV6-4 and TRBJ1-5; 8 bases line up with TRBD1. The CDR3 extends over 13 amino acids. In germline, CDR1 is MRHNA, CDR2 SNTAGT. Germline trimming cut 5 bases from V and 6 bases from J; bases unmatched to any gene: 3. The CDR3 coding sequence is TGTGCCAGCAGTCAGGGGGCAGGTCAGCCCCAGCATTTT. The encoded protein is CASSQGAGQPQHF.

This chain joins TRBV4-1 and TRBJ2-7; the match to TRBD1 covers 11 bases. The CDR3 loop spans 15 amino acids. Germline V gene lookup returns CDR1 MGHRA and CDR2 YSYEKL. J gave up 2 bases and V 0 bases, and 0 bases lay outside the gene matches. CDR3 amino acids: CASSQEGQGAYEQYF. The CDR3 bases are TGCGCCAGCAGCCAAGAGGGACAGGGGGCCTACGAGCAGTACTTC.

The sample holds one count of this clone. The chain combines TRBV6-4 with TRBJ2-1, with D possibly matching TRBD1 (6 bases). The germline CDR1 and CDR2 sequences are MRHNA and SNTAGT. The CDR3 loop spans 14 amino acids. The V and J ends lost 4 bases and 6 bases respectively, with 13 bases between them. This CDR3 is CASSATGHPNEQFF. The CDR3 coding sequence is TGTGCCAGCAGTGCGACGGGACATCCCAATGAGCAGTTCTTC.

This chain's CDR3 is CASSLVLGRGLGNEQFF. The CDR3 DNA is TGCGCCAGCAGCTTGGTGTTGGGCAGGGGGCTCGGCAATGAGCAGTTCTTC. The chain links TRBV5-1 to TRBJ2-1; 8 positions match TRBD1. The CDR3 contains 17 residues. V was clipped by 0 bases and J by 6 bases; unmatched bases: 11. CDR1 SGHRS and CDR2 YFSETQ come from the germline V gene.

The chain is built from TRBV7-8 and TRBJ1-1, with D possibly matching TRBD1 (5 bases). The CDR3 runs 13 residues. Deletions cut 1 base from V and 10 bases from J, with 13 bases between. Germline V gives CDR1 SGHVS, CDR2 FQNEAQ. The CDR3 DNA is TGTGCCAGCAGCTTAGGGGGGGAGAGTTCAGCTTTCTTT. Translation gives CASSLGGESSAFF.

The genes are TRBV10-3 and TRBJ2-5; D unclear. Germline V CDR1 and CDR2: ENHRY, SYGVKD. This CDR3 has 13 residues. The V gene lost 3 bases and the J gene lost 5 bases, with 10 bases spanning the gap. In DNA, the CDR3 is TGTGCCATCAGTGACGGTCTTCATGAGACCCAGTACTTC. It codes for CAISDGLHETQYF.

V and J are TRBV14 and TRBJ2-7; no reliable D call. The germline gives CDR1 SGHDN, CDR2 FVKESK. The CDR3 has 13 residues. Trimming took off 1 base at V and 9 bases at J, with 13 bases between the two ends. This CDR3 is CASSQAGSTTQYF. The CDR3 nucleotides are TGTGCCAGCAGCCAAGCCGGGTCCACGACGCAGTACTTC.

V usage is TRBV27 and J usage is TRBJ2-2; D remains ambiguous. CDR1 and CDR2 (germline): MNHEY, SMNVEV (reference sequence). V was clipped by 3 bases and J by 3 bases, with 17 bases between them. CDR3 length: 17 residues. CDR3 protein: CASSFVVQKFYTGELFF. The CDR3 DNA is TGTGCCAGCAGTTTCGTGGTGCAGAAATTCTACACCGGGGAGCTGTTTTTT.

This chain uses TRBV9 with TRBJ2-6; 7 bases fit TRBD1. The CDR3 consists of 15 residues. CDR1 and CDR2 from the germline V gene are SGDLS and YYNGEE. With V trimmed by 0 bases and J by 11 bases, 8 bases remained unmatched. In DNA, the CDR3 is TGTGCCAGCAGCGTAGGTCCGGGACAGTTGCACGTCCTGACTTTC. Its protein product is CASSVGPGQLHVLTF. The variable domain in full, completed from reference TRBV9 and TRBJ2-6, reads DSGVTQTPKHLITATGQRVTLRCSPRSGDLSVYWYQQSLDQGLQFLIQYYNGEERAKGNILERFSAQQFPDLHSELNLSSLELGDSALYFCASSVGPGQLHVLTFGAGSRLTVL.

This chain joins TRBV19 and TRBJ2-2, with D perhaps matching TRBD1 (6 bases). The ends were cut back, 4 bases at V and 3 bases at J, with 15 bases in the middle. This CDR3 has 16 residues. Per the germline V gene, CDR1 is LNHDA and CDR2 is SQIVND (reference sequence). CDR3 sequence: CASSRYTGSDTGELFF. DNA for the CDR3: TGTGCCAGTAGTAGGTATACAGGGTCGGACACCGGGGAGCTGTTTTTT.

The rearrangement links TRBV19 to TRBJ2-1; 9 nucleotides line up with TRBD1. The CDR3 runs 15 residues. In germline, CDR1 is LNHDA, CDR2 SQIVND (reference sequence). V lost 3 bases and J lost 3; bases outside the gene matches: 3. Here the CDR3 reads CASSMPGQGYNEQFF. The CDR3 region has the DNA TGTGCCAGTAGTATGCCGGGACAGGGCTACAATGAGCAGTTCTTC.

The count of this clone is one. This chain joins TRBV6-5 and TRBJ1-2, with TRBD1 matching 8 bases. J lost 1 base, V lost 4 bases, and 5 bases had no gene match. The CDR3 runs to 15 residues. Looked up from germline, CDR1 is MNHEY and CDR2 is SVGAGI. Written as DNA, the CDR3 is TGTGCCAGCAGTTTCGCAGGGGGCTATAACTATGGCTACACCTTC. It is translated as CASSFAGGYNYGYTF.

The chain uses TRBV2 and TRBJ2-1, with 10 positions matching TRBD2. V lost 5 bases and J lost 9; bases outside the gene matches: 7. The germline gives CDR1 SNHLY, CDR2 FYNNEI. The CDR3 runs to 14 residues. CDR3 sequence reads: CASSTTSGKGEQFF. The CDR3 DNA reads TGTGCCAGCAGTACCACTAGCGGGAAGGGTGAGCAGTTCTTC.